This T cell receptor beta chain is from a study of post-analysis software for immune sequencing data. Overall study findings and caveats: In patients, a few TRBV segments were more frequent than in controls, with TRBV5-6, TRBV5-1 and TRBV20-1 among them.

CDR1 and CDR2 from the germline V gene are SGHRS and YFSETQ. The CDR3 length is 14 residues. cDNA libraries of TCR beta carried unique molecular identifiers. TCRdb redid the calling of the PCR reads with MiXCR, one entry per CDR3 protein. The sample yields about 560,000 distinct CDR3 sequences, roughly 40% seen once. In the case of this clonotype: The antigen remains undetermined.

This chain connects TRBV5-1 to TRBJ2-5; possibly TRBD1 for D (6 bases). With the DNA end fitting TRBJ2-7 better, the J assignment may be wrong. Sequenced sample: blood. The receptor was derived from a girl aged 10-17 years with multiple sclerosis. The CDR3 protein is CASSRGQHYYEQYF. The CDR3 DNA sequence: TGCGCCAGCAGCCGTGGACAGCATTACTACGAGCAGTACTTC.